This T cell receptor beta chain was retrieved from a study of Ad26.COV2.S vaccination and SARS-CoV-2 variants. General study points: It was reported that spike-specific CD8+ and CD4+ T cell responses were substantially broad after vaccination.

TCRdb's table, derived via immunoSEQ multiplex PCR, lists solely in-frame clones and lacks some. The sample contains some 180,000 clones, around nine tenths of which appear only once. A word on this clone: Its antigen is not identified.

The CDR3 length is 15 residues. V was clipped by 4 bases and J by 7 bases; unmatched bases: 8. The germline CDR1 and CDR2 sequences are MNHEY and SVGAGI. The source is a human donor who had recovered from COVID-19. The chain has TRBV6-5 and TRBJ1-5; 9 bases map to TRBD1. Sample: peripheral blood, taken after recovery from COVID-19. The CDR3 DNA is TGTGCCAGCAGTTCTTATACAGGGGGCAGCCAGCCCCAGCATTTT. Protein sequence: CASSSYTGGSQPQHF.